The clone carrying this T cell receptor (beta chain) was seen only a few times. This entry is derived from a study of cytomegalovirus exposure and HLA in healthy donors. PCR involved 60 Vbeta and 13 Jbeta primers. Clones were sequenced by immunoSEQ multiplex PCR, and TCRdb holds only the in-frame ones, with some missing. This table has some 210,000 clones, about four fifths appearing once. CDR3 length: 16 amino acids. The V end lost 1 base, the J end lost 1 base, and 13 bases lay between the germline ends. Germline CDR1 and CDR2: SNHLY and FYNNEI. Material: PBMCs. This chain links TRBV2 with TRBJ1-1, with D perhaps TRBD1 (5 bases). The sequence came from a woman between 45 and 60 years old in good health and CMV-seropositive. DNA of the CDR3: TGTGCCAGCAGTGAAGTATTAGGGGTGAGGAACACTGAAGCTTTCTTT. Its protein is CASSEVLGVRNTEAFF.